The rows below give T cell receptor beta chains drawn from one sample of a study of Ad26.COV2.S vaccination and SARS-CoV-2 variants. Profiled with immunoSEQ multiplex PCR; TCRdb holds only in-frame clones, not every one. The sample has a few hundred thousand clones, about nine tenths seen once. The specimen was peripheral blood, collected in a trial of Ad26.COV2.S vaccine versus placebo. These receptors all stem from a person between 18 and 59 years old who received the Ad26.COV2.S COVID-19 vaccine or a placebo. CDR3s include the opening cysteine and the closing phenylalanine or tryptophan. D genes are given only for firm matches. Expanded clones get a size class; other rows say once, few or many, or leave the size out.

V gene: TRBV5-1
clone size: NA
D gene: NA
J gene: TRBJ2-2
CDR3 DNA: TGCGCCAGCAGCTTGGGGCTGGCCCTTTTTTTCGCGAACACCGGGGAGCTGTTTTTT
CDR3 protein: CASSLGLALFFANTGELFF

V gene: TRBV10-3
clone size: NA
D gene: NA
J gene: TRBJ1-4
CDR3 DNA: TGTGCCATCGGCACTAGACAGCCCGAAAAACTGTTTTTT
CDR3 protein: CAIGTRQPEKLFF

V gene: TRBV9
clone size: few
D gene: NA
J gene: TRBJ2-5
CDR3 DNA: TGTGCCAGCAGCGCCGTGGGAACGGTTCAAGAGACCCAGTACTTC
CDR3 protein: CASSAVGTVQETQYF

V gene: TRBV5-1
clone size: NA
D gene: NA
J gene: TRBJ2-7
CDR3 DNA: TGCGCCAGCAGCTTGGTTTACCCGGCCGGGGGCTACGAGCAGTACTTC
CDR3 protein: CASSLVYPAGGYEQYF

V gene: TRBV18
clone size: NA
D gene: NA
J gene: TRBJ2-1
CDR3 DNA: TGTGCCAGCTCCGCGATTGACAGCAGGTCCTACAATGAGCAGTTCTTC
CDR3 protein: CASSAIDSRSYNEQFF

V gene: TRBV27
clone size: NA
D gene: NA
J gene: TRBJ1-4
CDR3 DNA: TGTGCCAGCAGTCCGTACAGAGTAACTAATGAAAAACTGTTTTTT
CDR3 protein: CASSPYRVTNEKLFF

V gene: TRBV11-1
clone size: NA
D gene: NA
J gene: TRBJ2-7
CDR3 DNA: TGTGCCAGCAGCTTGGCCCTCTCCTACGAGCAGTACTTC
CDR3 protein: CASSLALSYEQYF

V gene: TRBV12-5
clone size: NA
D gene: NA
J gene: TRBJ2-2
CDR3 DNA: TGTGCTAGTGGTTTGGTTCCCGGGGAGCTGTTTTTT
CDR3 protein: CASGLVPGELFF

V gene: TRBV7-9
clone size: NA
D gene: NA
J gene: TRBJ2-3
CDR3 DNA: TGTGCCAGCAGCCCGCGAGCTGTGTGGGGGGAAACAGATACGCAGTATTTT
CDR3 protein: CASSPRAVWGETDTQYF

V gene: TRBV6-5
clone size: NA
D gene: NA
J gene: TRBJ2-7
CDR3 DNA: TGTGCCAGCAGTCCACAAACCTACGAGCAGTACTTC
CDR3 protein: CASSPQTYEQYF

V gene: TRBV6-6
clone size: NA
D gene: TRBD1
J gene: TRBJ1-6
CDR3 DNA: TGTGCCAGCAGAGGACAGGGGGCTGGTAATTCACCCCTCCACTTT
CDR3 protein: CASRGQGAGNSPLHF

V gene: TRBV10-3
clone size: NA
D gene: NA
J gene: TRBJ2-1
CDR3 DNA: TGTGCCATCAGTGAGTCCGAAGGACTACTTTACAATGAGCAGTTCTTC
CDR3 protein: CAISESEGLLYNEQFF

V gene: TRBV5-1
clone size: few
D gene: TRBD1
J gene: TRBJ1-6
CDR3 DNA: TGCGCCAGCAGCTTGGCCACAGGGGGTAATTCACCCCTCCACTTT
CDR3 protein: CASSLATGGNSPLHF

V gene: TRBV5-4
clone size: NA
D gene: NA
J gene: TRBJ2-3
CDR3 DNA: TGTGCCAGCAGTTCCAAGGGACTTCGTAGCACAGATACGCAGTATTTT
CDR3 protein: CASSSKGLRSTDTQYF

V gene: TRBV9
clone size: NA
D gene: NA
J gene: TRBJ1-1
CDR3 DNA: TGTGCCAGCAGCGTAGATGGGATTGAAGCTTTCTTT
CDR3 protein: CASSVDGIEAFF

V gene: TRBV10-3
clone size: NA
D gene: NA
J gene: TRBJ2-7
CDR3 DNA: TGTGCCATCGGGGGGTCCGGGACACAAGCCCCCAGACGCTACGAGCAGTACTTC
CDR3 protein: CAIGGSGTQAPRRYEQYF

V gene: TRBV3-1/TRBV3-2
clone size: once
D gene: NA
J gene: TRBJ2-7
CDR3 DNA: TGTGCCAGCAGCCAAGCCCCGGGGGACTACGAGCAGTACTTC
CDR3 protein: CASSQAPGDYEQYF

V gene: TRBV30
clone size: NA
D gene: NA
J gene: TRBJ1-2
CDR3 DNA: TGTGCCTGGAGTAGACTGACAAACTATGGCTACACCTTC
CDR3 protein: CAWSRLTNYGYTF

V gene: TRBV11-2
clone size: NA
D gene: TRBD1
J gene: TRBJ2-2
CDR3 DNA: TGTGCCAGCAGCTTGGAGACAGGGACGAGCGGGGAGCTGTTTTTT
CDR3 protein: CASSLETGTSGELFF

V gene: TRBV28
clone size: NA
D gene: NA
J gene: TRBJ1-1
CDR3 DNA: TGTGCCAGCAGTTTCTTCGGGAACACTGAAGCTTTCTTT
CDR3 protein: CASSFFGNTEAFF

V gene: TRBV19
clone size: NA
D gene: NA
J gene: TRBJ1-1
CDR3 DNA: TGTGCCAGTCTCCCCTGGGAGGGAAACACTGAAGCTTTCTTT
CDR3 protein: CASLPWEGNTEAFF

V gene: TRBV7-8
clone size: once
D gene: NA
J gene: TRBJ2-7
CDR3 DNA: TGTGCCAGCAGCTTAGGGGGCCGGTTCACCTACGAGCAGTACTTC
CDR3 protein: CASSLGGRFTYEQYF

V gene: TRBV18
clone size: NA
D gene: NA
J gene: TRBJ1-1
CDR3 DNA: TGTGCCAGCTCACCGAGGGCCAGGGGAGATAGCACTGAAGCTTTCTTT
CDR3 protein: CASSPRARGDSTEAFF

V gene: TRBV11-3
clone size: NA
D gene: NA
J gene: TRBJ2-1
CDR3 DNA: TGTGCCAGCAGCTCCCCCGGAAGGGGCAATGAGCAGTTCTTC
CDR3 protein: CASSSPGRGNEQFF

V gene: TRBV5-4
clone size: NA
D gene: TRBD1
J gene: TRBJ1-1
CDR3 DNA: TGTGCCAGCAGCCCGAATTTCGGACAGGGGGCGAGTGAAGCTTTCTTT
CDR3 protein: CASSPNFGQGASEAFF

V gene: TRBV14
clone size: NA
D gene: NA
J gene: TRBJ2-7
CDR3 DNA: TGTGCCAGCAGCCCTCTGAACTCCTACGAGCAGTACTTC
CDR3 protein: CASSPLNSYEQYF

V gene: TRBV6-6
clone size: NA
D gene: NA
J gene: TRBJ2-7
CDR3 DNA: TGTGCCAGCAGTGACCCCCGCGGAACCTACGAGCAGTACTTC
CDR3 protein: CASSDPRGTYEQYF

V gene: TRBV27
clone size: NA
D gene: NA
J gene: TRBJ1-1
CDR3 DNA: TGTGCCAGCAGTTTAGGGGGCAGTGAAGCTTTCTTT
CDR3 protein: CASSLGGSEAFF

V gene: TRBV3-1/TRBV3-2
clone size: once
D gene: NA
J gene: TRBJ2-5
CDR3 DNA: TGTGCCAGCAGCCCCCGGTTGGGCCCCGAGGGGGGTACAGAGACCCAGTACTTC
CDR3 protein: CASSPRLGPEGGTETQYF

V gene: TRBV5-1
clone size: NA
D gene: NA
J gene: TRBJ1-5
CDR3 DNA: TGCGCCAGCAGCGCTGAACCACAGGGTTATAGCAATCAGCCCCAGCATTTT
CDR3 protein: CASSAEPQGYSNQPQHF

V gene: TRBV6-5
clone size: NA
D gene: NA
J gene: TRBJ1-6
CDR3 DNA: TGTGCCAGCATTAGGGAGCGGAATTCACCCCTCCACTTT
CDR3 protein: CASIRERNSPLHF

V gene: TRBV11-2
clone size: NA
D gene: NA
J gene: TRBJ2-1
CDR3 DNA: TGTGCCAGCAGCCCGGTGACATACAATGAGCAGTTCTTC
CDR3 protein: CASSPVTYNEQFF

V gene: TRBV7-2
clone size: NA
D gene: NA
J gene: TRBJ1-1
CDR3 DNA: TGTGCCAGCAGCTCAAGCAGGGGAGGTGGAGGTCCTTTCTTT
CDR3 protein: CASSSSRGGGGPFF

V gene: TRBV7-2
clone size: NA
D gene: NA
J gene: TRBJ2-2
CDR3 DNA: TGTGCCAGCAGCTCTATCCAGGCCTGGGGCACCGGGGAGCTGTTTTTT
CDR3 protein: CASSSIQAWGTGELFF

V gene: TRBV7-6
clone size: NA
D gene: TRBD2
J gene: TRBJ2-1
CDR3 DNA: TGTGCCAGCAGCTTAGAAGGTAGCGGGGGTTACTACAATGAGCAGTTCTTC
CDR3 protein: CASSLEGSGGYYNEQFF

V gene: TRBV6-6
clone size: NA
D gene: TRBD1
J gene: TRBJ1-2
CDR3 DNA: TGTGCCAAAAGCAGGGGGCAAGACTATGGCTACACCTTC
CDR3 protein: CAKSRGQDYGYTF

V gene: TRBV5-1
clone size: once
D gene: TRBD1
J gene: TRBJ1-1
CDR3 DNA: TGCGCCAGCAGGGCAGGGGGCGACCACATGAACACTGAAGCTTTCTTT
CDR3 protein: CASRAGGDHMNTEAFF

V gene: TRBV11-3
clone size: NA
D gene: NA
J gene: TRBJ2-2
CDR3 DNA: TGTGCCAGCAGCTTAACGGGGTACACCGGGGAGCTGTTTTTT
CDR3 protein: CASSLTGYTGELFF

V gene: TRBV6-4
clone size: NA
D gene: TRBD1
J gene: TRBJ2-1
CDR3 DNA: TGTGCCAGCAGCGAAAATCCGGGACAGAGGGACAATGAGCAGTTCTTC
CDR3 protein: CASSENPGQRDNEQFF

V gene: TRBV6-5
clone size: NA
D gene: TRBD1
J gene: TRBJ1-1
CDR3 DNA: TGTGCCAGCATCCACGGGGCAGGGGGAGCTTTCTTT
CDR3 protein: CASIHGAGGAFF

V gene: TRBV27
clone size: NA
D gene: NA
J gene: TRBJ2-5
CDR3 DNA: TGTGCCAGCCGGCCAGGGACCAAGTACCAAGAGACCCAGTACTTC
CDR3 protein: CASRPGTKYQETQYF

V gene: TRBV6-2/TRBV6-3
clone size: NA
D gene: NA
J gene: TRBJ2-5
CDR3 DNA: TGTGCCAGCAGTAACGGGAAGCGACAGAGCGGGGAGACCCAGTACTTC
CDR3 protein: CASSNGKRQSGETQYF

V gene: TRBV27
clone size: NA
D gene: TRBD2
J gene: TRBJ2-3
CDR3 DNA: TGTGCCAGCAGTTTAATACTAGCGGGGGGCACCTCCACAGATACGCAGTATTTT
CDR3 protein: CASSLILAGGTSTDTQYF

V gene: TRBV3-1/TRBV3-2
clone size: once
D gene: TRBD1
J gene: TRBJ2-3
CDR3 DNA: TGTGCCAGCAGCCCAGGGACAGGGGGCGCGGATACGCAGTATTTT
CDR3 protein: CASSPGTGGADTQYF

V gene: TRBV5-5
clone size: NA
D gene: TRBD1
J gene: TRBJ1-4
CDR3 DNA: TGTGCCAGCAGCGGAGACAGGGGCCTAAATGAAAAACTGTTTTTT
CDR3 protein: CASSGDRGLNEKLFF

V gene: TRBV6-6
clone size: few
D gene: NA
J gene: TRBJ1-4
CDR3 DNA: TGTGCCAGCAGTTTTCACGCGGACGTTGAAACACTGTTTTTT
CDR3 protein: CASSFHADVETLFF

V gene: TRBV29-1
clone size: NA
D gene: NA
J gene: TRBJ2-3
CDR3 DNA: TGCAGCGTTGAAAGCCTGGGGCAGTACAGTTCAACAGATACGCAGTATTTT
CDR3 protein: CSVESLGQYSSTDTQYF

V gene: TRBV19
clone size: NA
D gene: NA
J gene: TRBJ1-1
CDR3 DNA: TGTGCCAGTACCAACCGTGCTGAAGCTTTCTTT
CDR3 protein: CASTNRAEAFF

V gene: TRBV27
clone size: NA
D gene: NA
J gene: TRBJ2-2
CDR3 DNA: TGTGCCAGCACACCCCAAGTACTTCAGGCCCCCGGGGAGCTGTTTTTT
CDR3 protein: CASTPQVLQAPGELFF

V gene: TRBV4-1
clone size: NA
D gene: NA
J gene: TRBJ1-1
CDR3 DNA: TGCGCCAGCAGCCAACACGGTTCTATGAACACTGAAGCTTTCTTT
CDR3 protein: CASSQHGSMNTEAFF

V gene: TRBV5-5
clone size: NA
D gene: TRBD1
J gene: TRBJ1-1
CDR3 DNA: TGTGCCAGCATCAGAGGGGGCGGGGGTCCTGAAGCTTTCTTT
CDR3 protein: CASIRGGGGPEAFF